These 17 T cell receptor beta chains were sequenced from one sample in a study of control samples from healthy donors and cancer patients. Produced via immunoSEQ multiplex PCR; TCRdb's table is partial and in-frame only. The repertoire holds approximately 40,000 clones, with around 83% as singletons. Specimen: PBMCs. These receptors originate from a woman between 55 and 75 years old with lung cancer.

This rearrangement joins TRBV4-3 to TRBJ2-3; D unresolved. This CDR3 is built from 13 residues. Germline lookup yields CDR1 LGHNA and CDR2 YSLEER. V gave up 0 bases and J gave up 6 bases, with 7 bases separating them. The CDR3 loop is CASSQERRDTQYF. The CDR3 DNA follows: TGCGCCAGCAGCCAAGAGAGAAGGGATACGCAGTATTTT.

V usage is TRBV6-5 and J usage is TRBJ1-1; D remains unclear. The germline gives CDR1 MNHEY, CDR2 SVGAGI. The CDR3 runs to 16 residues. Trimming shortened V by 4 bases and J by 0 bases, and 15 bases separated the two germline ends. Written as DNA, the CDR3 is TGTGCCAGCAGTTTCAGGATTCCCAGAATGAACACTGAAGCTTTCTTT. This sequence encodes CASSFRIPRMNTEAFF.

The chain joins TRBV7-8 to TRBJ2-3; 8 bases are shared with TRBD2. The V gene end was trimmed by 5 bases and the J gene end by 4 bases; junction bases not matched to a gene: 8. The germline CDR1 and CDR2 sequences are SGHVS and FQNEAQ. The CDR3 runs 15 residues. This CDR3 is CASSDLGTSADTQYF. In nucleotides, the CDR3 is TGTGCCAGCAGCGACTTAGGGACTAGTGCAGATACGCAGTATTTT.

The gene calls are TRBV15 and TRBJ2-5; TRBD1 agrees at 7 bases. Trimming removed 0 bases from V and 4 bases from J; junction bases left unmatched: 5. The germline gives CDR1 LNHNV, CDR2 YYDKDF (reference sequence). The CDR3 has 15 residues. CDR3 DNA: TGTGCCACCAGCAGAGACATTCACAGGGGAGAGACCCAGTACTTC. Translation gives CATSRDIHRGETQYF.

This chain uses TRBV5-1 with TRBJ2-6; D not certain. The germline V gene has CDR1 SGHRS and CDR2 YFSETQ. The CDR3 covers 16 residues. V was cut by 0 bases and J by 0 bases, with 7 bases left in between. The DNA for the CDR3 is TGCGCCAGCAGCTTGGATCCCAGCTCTGGGGCCAACGTCCTGACTTTC. It is translated as CASSLDPSSGANVLTF.

This clone came up a few times. This chain joins TRBV9 and TRBJ2-5, with D tentatively TRBD2 (6 bases). Between the trimmed V and J ends, which lost 3 bases and 0 bases, there was a span of 12 bases. The CDR3 has 15 amino acids. CDR1 and CDR2 (germline): SGDLS, YYNGEE. In DNA, the CDR3 is TGTGCCAGCAGCGGCGGGATAGCCTACCAAGAGACCCAGTACTTC. Residues: CASSGGIAYQETQYF.

The chain recombines TRBV7-6 with TRBJ2-5, with 10 nucleotides matching TRBD2. V dropped 5 bases and J dropped 7; count of bases not matched to a gene: 16. The CDR3 loop spans 17 amino acids. Germline values: CDR1 SGHVS, CDR2 FNYEAQ. The CDR3 DNA reads TGTGCCAGCAGCCCCCTAGCGGGGGCTTCAGGGGGTGGGACCCAGTACTTC. It yields the protein CASSPLAGASGGGTQYF.

The chain combines TRBV7-3 with TRBJ2-3, with 7 bases fitting TRBD2. The CDR3 has 12 residues. V gave up 4 bases and J gave up 10 bases; unmatched junction bases: 5. Germline loops: CDR1 SGHTA, CDR2 FQGTGA. The CDR3 nucleotides read TGTGCCAGCAGCTCGACTAGCAAGGCGCAGTATTTT. Its translation: CASSSTSKAQYF.

The chain couples TRBV9 to TRBJ2-2; perhaps TRBD1 as D (6 bases). CDR3 length equals 18 residues. Germline V lookup: CDR1 SGDLS, CDR2 YYNGEE. Trimming cost V 3 bases and J 0 bases, with 18 bases left between them. CDR3 protein: CASSGRDTGQANTGELFF. Written as DNA, the CDR3 is TGTGCCAGCAGCGGGAGAGACACGGGACAAGCGAACACCGGGGAGCTGTTTTTT.

V gene TRBV28 combines with J gene TRBJ1-1; D unclear. The CDR3 covers 11 residues. V was pared by 6 bases and J by 5 bases, with 7 bases between. The germline CDR1 and CDR2 sequences are MDHEN and SYDVKM. The CDR3 coding sequence is TGTGCCAGCAGCCTTAGTACTGAAGCTTTCTTT. It translates to CASSLSTEAFF.

The gene calls are TRBV2 and TRBJ1-1, with a weak D call TRBD1 (5 bases). The CDR3 runs 12 residues. The V gene's germline CDR1 is SNHLY and CDR2 FYNNEI. V was trimmed by 6 bases and J by 4 bases, leaving 9 bases between them. CDR3 sequence: CASRTGATEAFF. CDR3 in DNA: TGTGCCAGCAGAACAGGTGCCACTGAAGCTTTCTTT. Full variable domain (rest looked up from reference TRBV2 and TRBJ1-1): EPEVTQTPSHQVTQMGQEVILRCVPISNHLYFYWYRQILGQKVEFLVSFYNNEISEKSEIFDDQFSVERPDGSNFTLKIRSTKLEDSAMYFCASRTGATEAFFGQGTRLTVV.

The rearrangement joins TRBV7-6 to TRBJ2-7, with D unresolved. This CDR3 comprises 11 residues. Germline V CDR1 and CDR2: SGHVS, FNYEAQ. Trimming left V 5 bases short and J 3 bases short, with 5 bases between. DNA of the CDR3: TGTGCCAGCAGCCCGGGCTACGAGCAGTACTTC. This gives the protein CASSPGYEQYF.

V gene TRBV19 combines with J gene TRBJ1-5; 7 bases align to TRBD1. The germline V gene has CDR1 LNHDA and CDR2 SQIVND (reference sequence). The length of the CDR3 is 14 residues. With V trimmed by 5 bases and J by 5 bases, 6 bases remained unmatched. The CDR3 loop is CASSAAGTDQPQHF. The DNA of the CDR3 is TGTGCCAGTAGTGCCGCCGGGACAGATCAGCCCCAGCATTTT.

The chain's CDR3 is CASSPARGGGQETQYF. For the CDR3, the DNA is TGTGCCAGCAGCCCCGCCCGCGGGGGGGGACAAGAGACCCAGTACTTC. This chain links TRBV7-9 with TRBJ2-5, with TRBD2 matching over 9 bases. Germline-derived CDR1 and CDR2 are SEHNR and FQNEAQ (reference sequence). Losses at the gene ends were 5 bases for V and 2 bases for J; bases not matched to a gene: 9. CDR3 size: 16 residues.

This clone was seen only a few times. Other nucleotide sequences in the sample specify the same CDR3. The chain has TRBV5-6 and TRBJ1-2; D may be TRBD1 (5 bases). The CDR3 totals 15 residues. CDR1 is SGHDT, CDR2 YYEEEE, per germline. Trimming pared 2 bases from V and 6 bases from J, leaving 17 bases between. In DNA form, the CDR3 reads TGTGCCAGCAGCTTAGTTGGAAAAACAGGAGATGGCTACACCTTC. Translating it yields CASSLVGKTGDGYTF.

The chain employs TRBV3-1 (or the pseudogene TRBV3-2) and TRBJ1-2, with D possibly TRBD1 on 6 matching bases. The V end lost 9 bases, the J end lost 4 bases, and 27 bases lay between the germline ends. Germline-derived CDR1 and CDR2 are LGHDT and YNNKEL (reference sequence). This CDR3 spans 17 amino acids. The CDR3 DNA sequence: TGTGCCAGTTCACCTTCACTCGGGACATACCGACCCTATGGCTACACCTTC. This sequence encodes CASSPSLGTYRPYGYTF.

V gene TRBV5-1 combines with J gene TRBJ2-3; 8 bases fit TRBD1. The CDR3 sequence is 15 residues long. J gave up 4 bases and V 0 bases, and 4 bases lay outside the gene matches. Germline V gives CDR1 SGHRS, CDR2 YFSETQ. The CDR3 sequence is CASSLGTGYSDTQYF. The CDR3 region has the DNA TGCGCCAGCAGCTTGGGGACAGGGTATTCAGATACGCAGTATTTT.